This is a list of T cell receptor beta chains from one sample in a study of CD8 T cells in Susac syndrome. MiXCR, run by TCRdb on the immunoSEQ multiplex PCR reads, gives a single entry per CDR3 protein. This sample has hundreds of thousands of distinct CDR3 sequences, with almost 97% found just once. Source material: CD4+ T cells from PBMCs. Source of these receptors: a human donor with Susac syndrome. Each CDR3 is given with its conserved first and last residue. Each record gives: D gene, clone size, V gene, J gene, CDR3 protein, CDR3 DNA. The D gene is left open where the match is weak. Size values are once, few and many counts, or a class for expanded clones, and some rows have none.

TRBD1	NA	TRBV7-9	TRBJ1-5	CASSSTGLSNQPQHF	TGTGCCAGCAGCTCGACAGGGCTGAGCAATCAGCCCCAGCATTTT
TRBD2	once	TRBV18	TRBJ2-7	CASSPPSAGFVYEQYF	TGTGCCAGCTCACCACCCTCAGCGGGATTCGTATACGAGCAGTACTTC
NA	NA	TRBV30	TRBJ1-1	CAWSRLGGNTEAFF	TGTGCCTGGAGTAGACTGGGAGGTAACACTGAAGCTTTCTTT
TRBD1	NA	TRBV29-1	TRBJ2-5	CSVVWSRGTGETQYF	TGCAGCGTTGTTTGGTCTCGGGGGACAGGAGAGACCCAGTACTTC
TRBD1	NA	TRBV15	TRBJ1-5	CATSNLGQGGQPQHF	TGTGCCACCAGCAACCTGGGACAGGGGGGTCAGCCCCAGCATTTT
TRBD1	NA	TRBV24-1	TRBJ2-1	CATSDPNRGSYNEQFF	TGTGCCACCAGTGACCCAAACAGGGGCTCCTACAATGAGCAGTTCTTC
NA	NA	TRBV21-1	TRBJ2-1	CASSKWDNSGNNEQFF	TGTGCCAGCAGCAAATGGGACAATAGCGGCAACAATGAGCAGTTCTTC
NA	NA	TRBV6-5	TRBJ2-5	CASRNLGFLGETQYF	TGTGCCAGCAGGAACCTGGGATTCCTCGGAGAGACCCAGTACTTC
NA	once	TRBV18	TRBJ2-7	CASSPRTGTDAYEQYF	TGTGCCAGCTCACCGCGCACGGGCACTGACGCCTACGAGCAGTACTTC
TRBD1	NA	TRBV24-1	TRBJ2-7	CATSFGQGIDEQYF	TGTGCCACCAGTTTCGGACAGGGGATCGACGAGCAGTACTTC
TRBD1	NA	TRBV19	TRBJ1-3	CASRTTGDSGNTIYF	TGTGCCAGTAGAACGACAGGGGATTCTGGAAACACCATATATTTT
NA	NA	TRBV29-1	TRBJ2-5	CSVVRRGLQETQYF	TGCAGCGTTGTTCGGAGGGGGCTACAAGAGACCCAGTACTTC
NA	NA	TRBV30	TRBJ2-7	CAWALPSTGPPKEYF	TGTGCCTGGGCCCTACCTTCCACCGGGCCCCCCAAGGAGTACTTC
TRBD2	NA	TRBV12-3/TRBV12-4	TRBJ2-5	CASSFSSVAGSETQYF	TGTGCCAGCAGTTTTTCATCGGTAGCGGGTAGCGAGACCCAGTACTTC
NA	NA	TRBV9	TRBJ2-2	CASSVQPVWTGELFF	TGTGCCAGCAGCGTTCAGCCAGTCTGGACCGGGGAGCTGTTTTTT
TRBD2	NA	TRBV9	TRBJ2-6	CASSTSSGRGSGANVLTF	TGTGCCAGCAGCACATCTAGCGGGAGGGGCTCTGGGGCCAACGTCCTGACTTTC
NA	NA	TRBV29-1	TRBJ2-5	CSVEGTQETQYF	TGCAGCGTTGAAGGGACACAAGAGACCCAGTACTTC
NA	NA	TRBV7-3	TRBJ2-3	CASSLHLSSTDTQYF	TGTGCCAGCAGCCTCCATCTATCTAGCACAGATACGCAGTATTTT
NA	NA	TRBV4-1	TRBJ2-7	CASSRGGLSSYEQYF	TGCGCCAGCAGCCGAGGCGGACTGAGCTCCTACGAGCAGTACTTC
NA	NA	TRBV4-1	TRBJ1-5	CASSPGPLAGSNQPQHF	TGCGCCAGCAGCCCCGGCCCCCTCGCTGGGAGCAATCAGCCCCAGCATTTT
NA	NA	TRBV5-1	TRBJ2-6	CASRSQGIPGANVLTF	TGCGCCAGCAGGTCACAGGGAATCCCTGGGGCCAACGTCCTGACTTTC
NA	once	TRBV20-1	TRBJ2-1	CSARDARTAYNEQFF	TGCAGTGCTAGAGATGCCAGGACTGCCTACAATGAGCAGTTCTTC
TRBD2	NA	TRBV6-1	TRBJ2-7	CASRRASGRAWHEQYF	TGTGCCAGCAGAAGGGCTAGCGGGAGGGCCTGGCACGAGCAGTACTTC
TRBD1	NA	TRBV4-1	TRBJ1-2	CASSQILIRQGNYGYTF	TGCGCCAGCAGCCAAATCCTAATACGACAGGGGAACTATGGCTACACCTTC
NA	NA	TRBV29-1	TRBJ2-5	CSVYRRSTGVQETQYF	TGCAGCGTTTATCGGCGTAGCACGGGAGTCCAAGAGACCCAGTACTTC
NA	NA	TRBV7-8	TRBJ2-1	CASSFGDRLGEQFF	TGTGCCAGCAGCTTCGGGGACCGTCTAGGCGAGCAGTTCTTC
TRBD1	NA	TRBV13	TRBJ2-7	CASSLRQGFSYEQYF	TGTGCCAGCAGCCTACGACAGGGATTCTCCTACGAGCAGTACTTC
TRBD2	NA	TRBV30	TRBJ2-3	CAWTLGGSSTDTQYF	TGTGCCTGGACGCTGGGGGGGTCTAGCACAGATACGCAGTATTTT
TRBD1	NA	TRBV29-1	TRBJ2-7	CSVARDRGSYEQYF	TGCAGCGTTGCCCGGGACAGGGGTTCCTACGAGCAGTACTTC
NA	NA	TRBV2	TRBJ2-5	CASSNQGKETQYF	TGTGCCAGCAGTAACCAGGGGAAGGAGACCCAGTACTTC
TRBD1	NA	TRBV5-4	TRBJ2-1	CASSSSGQGALNEQFF	TGTGCCAGCAGTTCTTCCGGACAGGGGGCTCTCAATGAGCAGTTCTTC
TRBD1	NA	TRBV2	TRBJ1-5	CASSADREVWPQHF	TGTGCCAGCAGTGCGGACAGGGAAGTGTGGCCCCAGCATTTT
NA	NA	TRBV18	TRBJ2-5	CASSPLHYKEQTQYF	TGTGCCAGCTCACCGCTCCACTATAAAGAGCAAACCCAGTACTTC
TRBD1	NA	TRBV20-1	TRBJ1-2	CSARGRGQGTEGYTF	TGCAGTGCTAGGGGGCGGGGACAGGGGACGGAAGGCTACACCTTC
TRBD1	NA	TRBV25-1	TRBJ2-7	CATSTGGFSYEQYF	TGTGCCACCTCGACAGGGGGCTTCTCCTACGAGCAGTACTTC
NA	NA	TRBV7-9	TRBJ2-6	CASSLDGALDVLTF	TGTGCCAGCAGCTTAGACGGAGCTTTGGACGTCCTGACTTTC
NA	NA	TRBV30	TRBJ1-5	CAWSGDGGNQPQHF	TGTGCCTGGAGTGGTGACGGGGGCAATCAGCCCCAGCATTTT
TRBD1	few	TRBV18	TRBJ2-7	CASSPGQGGSYEQYF	TGTGCCAGCTCCCCTGGACAGGGAGGATCCTACGAGCAGTACTTC
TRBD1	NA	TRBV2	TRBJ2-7	CASQRDRDYEQYF	TGTGCCAGTCAGCGGGACAGGGACTACGAGCAGTACTTC
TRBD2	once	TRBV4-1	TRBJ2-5	CASSQDLRTSGSGKTQYF	TGCGCCAGCAGCCAAGATCTTCGGACTAGCGGGTCCGGGAAGACCCAGTACTTC